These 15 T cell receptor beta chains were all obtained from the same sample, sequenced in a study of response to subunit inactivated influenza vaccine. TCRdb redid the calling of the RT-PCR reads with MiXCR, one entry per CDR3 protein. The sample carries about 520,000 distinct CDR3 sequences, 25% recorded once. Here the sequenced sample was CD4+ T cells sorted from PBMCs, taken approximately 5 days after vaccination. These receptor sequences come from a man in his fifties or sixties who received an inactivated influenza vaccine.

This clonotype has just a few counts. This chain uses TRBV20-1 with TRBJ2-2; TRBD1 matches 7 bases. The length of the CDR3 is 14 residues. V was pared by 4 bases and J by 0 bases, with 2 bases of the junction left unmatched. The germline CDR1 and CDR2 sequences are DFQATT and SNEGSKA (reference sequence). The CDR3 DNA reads TGCAGTGCTACCGGGACAGCGAACACCGGGGAGCTGTTTTTT. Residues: CSATGTANTGELFF.

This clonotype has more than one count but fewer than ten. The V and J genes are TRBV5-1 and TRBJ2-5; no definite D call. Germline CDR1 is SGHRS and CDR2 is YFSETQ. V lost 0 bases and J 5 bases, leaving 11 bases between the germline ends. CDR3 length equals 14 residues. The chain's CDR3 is CASSLALGDETQYF. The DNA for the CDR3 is TGCGCCAGCAGCTTGGCCTTAGGAGATGAGACCCAGTACTTC.

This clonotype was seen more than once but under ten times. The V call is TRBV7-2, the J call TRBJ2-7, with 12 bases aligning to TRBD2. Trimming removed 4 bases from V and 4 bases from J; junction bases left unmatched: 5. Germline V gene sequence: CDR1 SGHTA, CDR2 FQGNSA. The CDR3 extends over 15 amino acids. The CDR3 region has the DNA TGTGCCAGCAGCTCGACTAGCGGGAGAGGATACGAGCAGTACTTC. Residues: CASSSTSGRGYEQYF.

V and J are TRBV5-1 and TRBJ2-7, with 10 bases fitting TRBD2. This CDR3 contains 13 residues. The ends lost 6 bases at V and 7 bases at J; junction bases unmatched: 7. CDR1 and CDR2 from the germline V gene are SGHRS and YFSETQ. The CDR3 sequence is CASTSGTSVEQYF. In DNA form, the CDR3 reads TGCGCCAGCACCTCCGGGACTAGCGTTGAGCAGTACTTC.

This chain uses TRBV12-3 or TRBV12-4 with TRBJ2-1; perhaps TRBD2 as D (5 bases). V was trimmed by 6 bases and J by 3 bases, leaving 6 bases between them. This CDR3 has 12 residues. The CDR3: CASREVYNEQFF. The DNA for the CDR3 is TGTGCCAGCAGGGAGGTCTACAATGAGCAGTTCTTC.

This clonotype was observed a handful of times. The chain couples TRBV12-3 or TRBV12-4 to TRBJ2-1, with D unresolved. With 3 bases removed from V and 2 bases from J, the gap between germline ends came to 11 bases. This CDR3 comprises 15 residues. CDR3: CASSLGVKAYNEQFF. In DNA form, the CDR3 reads TGTGCCAGCAGTTTGGGTGTTAAGGCCTACAATGAGCAGTTCTTC.

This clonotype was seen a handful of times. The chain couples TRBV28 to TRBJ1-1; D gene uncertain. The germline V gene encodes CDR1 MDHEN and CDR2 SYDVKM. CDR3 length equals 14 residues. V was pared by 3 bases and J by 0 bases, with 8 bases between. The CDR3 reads CASSFSVMNTEAFF. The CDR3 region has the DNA TGTGCCAGCAGTTTCTCCGTGATGAACACTGAAGCTTTCTTT.

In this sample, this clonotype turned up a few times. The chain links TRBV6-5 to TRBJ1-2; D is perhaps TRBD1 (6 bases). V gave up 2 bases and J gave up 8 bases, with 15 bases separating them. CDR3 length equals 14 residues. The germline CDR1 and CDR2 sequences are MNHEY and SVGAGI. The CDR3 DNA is TGTGCCAGCAGTTACGCCGGGACAAAGGTCGGCTACACCTTC. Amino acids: CASSYAGTKVGYTF.

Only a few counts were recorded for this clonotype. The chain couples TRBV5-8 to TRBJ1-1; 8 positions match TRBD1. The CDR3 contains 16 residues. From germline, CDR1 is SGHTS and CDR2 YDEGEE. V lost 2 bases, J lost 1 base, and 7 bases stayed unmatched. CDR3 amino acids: CASSFRQGRGNTEAFF. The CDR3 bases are TGTGCCAGCAGCTTCCGACAGGGGCGGGGGAACACTGAAGCTTTCTTT.

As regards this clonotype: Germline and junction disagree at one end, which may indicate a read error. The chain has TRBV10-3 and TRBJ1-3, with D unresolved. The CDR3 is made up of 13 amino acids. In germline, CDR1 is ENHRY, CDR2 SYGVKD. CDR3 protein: CAIKRDSGNTIYF. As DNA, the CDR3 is TGCGCCATCAAAAGGGACTCTGGAAACACCATATATTTT.

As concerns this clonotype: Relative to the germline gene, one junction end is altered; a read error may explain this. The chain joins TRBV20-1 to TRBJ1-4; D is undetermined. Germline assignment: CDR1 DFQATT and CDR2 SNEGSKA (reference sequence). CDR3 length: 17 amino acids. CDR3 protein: CCARDLVKSPTNEKLFF. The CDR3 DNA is TGCTGTGCTAGAGATCTCGTCAAAAGTCCAACTAATGAAAAACTGTTTTTT.

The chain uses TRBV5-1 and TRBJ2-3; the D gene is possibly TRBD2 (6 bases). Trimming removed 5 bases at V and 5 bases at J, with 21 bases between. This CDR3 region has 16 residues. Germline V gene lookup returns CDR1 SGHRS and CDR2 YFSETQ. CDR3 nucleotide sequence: TGCGCCAGCAGTCGACGCGGACTACTGAAAGGAGATACGCAGTATTTT. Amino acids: CASSRRGLLKGDTQYF.

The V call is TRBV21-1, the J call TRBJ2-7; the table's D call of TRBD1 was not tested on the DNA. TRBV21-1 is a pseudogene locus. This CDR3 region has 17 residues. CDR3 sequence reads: CASSKADRDSGFYEQYF. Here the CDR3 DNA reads TGTGCCAGCAGCAAAGCAGACCGGGACAGTGGATTCTACGAGCAGTACTTC.

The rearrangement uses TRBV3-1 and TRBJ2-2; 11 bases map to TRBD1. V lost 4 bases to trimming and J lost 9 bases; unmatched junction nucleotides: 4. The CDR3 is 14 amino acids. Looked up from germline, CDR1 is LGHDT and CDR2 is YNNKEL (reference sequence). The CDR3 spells CASSLGQGARELFF. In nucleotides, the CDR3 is TGTGCCAGCAGCCTTGGACAGGGGGCGAGGGAGCTGTTTTTT.

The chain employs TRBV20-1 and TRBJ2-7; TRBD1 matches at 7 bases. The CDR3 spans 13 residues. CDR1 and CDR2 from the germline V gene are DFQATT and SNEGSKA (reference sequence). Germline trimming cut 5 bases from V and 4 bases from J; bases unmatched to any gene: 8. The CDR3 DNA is TGCAGTGCTTACGACAGGGAAGGGTACGAGCAGTACTTC. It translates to CSAYDREGYEQYF.